The 23 T cell receptor beta chains below come from one sample, sequenced in a study of T cells in Graves' hyperthyroidism and ophthalmopathy. Amplification of TCR beta CDR3 regions used RNA as the template. TCR CDR3 regions were first amplified by RT-PCR with HTBI primers. TCRdb ran MiXCR on the multiplex PCR reads and lists one entry per CDR3 protein. The sample shows about half a million distinct CDR3 sequences, around 21% of them seen only once. The sample was blood. The receptors derive from a man aged 18 to 30 with Graves' hyperthyroidism.

This clonotype was found many times. The V gene is TRBV7-2, the J gene TRBJ2-7; D unclear. CDR1 and CDR2 from the germline V gene are SGHTA and FQGNSA. The CDR3 is 16 residues long. V was trimmed by 3 bases and J by 6 bases, leaving 21 bases between them. The CDR3, as DNA: TGTGCCAGCAGCTTTGCGTCACATCTACCCTCCCTCGAGCAGTACTTC. This gives the protein CASSFASHLPSLEQYF.

This clonotype occurred many times. J is TRBJ1-1 and V is TRBV20-1; D is undetermined. The CDR3 length is 14 residues. Trimming shortened V by 2 bases and J by 1 base, and 11 bases separated the two germline ends. Per germline, CDR1 DFQATT and CDR2 SNEGSKA (reference sequence). The CDR3 DNA follows: TGCAGTGCTAGACGTAGCGCCGGGAACACTGAAGCTTTCTTT. It codes for CSARRSAGNTEAFF.

This clonotype showed up many times. V and J are TRBV24-1 and TRBJ2-3, with TRBD1 identical over 7 bases. This CDR3 comprises 17 residues. V shed 2 bases and J 2 bases; nucleotides not matched to a gene: 9. Germline CDR1 KGHDR, CDR2 SFDVKD. CDR3 sequence reads: CATSDSSRDSYTDTQYF. CDR3 coding DNA: TGTGCCACCAGTGATTCCTCCCGGGACAGCTACACAGATACGCAGTATTTT.

This chain joins TRBV6-5 and TRBJ1-2, with 9 bases aligning to TRBD1. The CDR3 extends over 15 amino acids. Per the germline V gene, CDR1 is MNHEY and CDR2 is SVGAGI. J lost 3 bases, V lost 0 bases, and 2 bases had no gene match. CDR3 DNA sequence: TGTGCCAGCAGTTACTCGCGGGACAGGGACTATGGCTACACCTTC. Its translation: CASSYSRDRDYGYTF.

This clonotype was seen repeatedly, ten times or more. The chain uses TRBV5-1 and TRBJ1-2, with TRBD1 as a possible D gene (6 bases). Trimming removed 0 bases from V and 6 bases from J, with 12 bases in between. The germline gives CDR1 SGHRS, CDR2 YFSETQ. There are 14 residues in the CDR3. The CDR3 reads CASSLGQVLDGYTF. Here the CDR3 DNA reads TGCGCCAGCAGCTTGGGACAGGTCTTGGATGGCTACACCTTC.

Many counts were recorded for this clonotype. This rearrangement joins TRBV6-5 to TRBJ2-2; the match to TRBD2 covers 7 bases. With V trimmed by 5 bases and J by 7 bases, 1 base remained unmatched. This CDR3 spans 12 amino acids. Germline V lookup: CDR1 MNHEY, CDR2 SVGAGI. The CDR3 DNA follows: TGTGCCAGCAGTAGGACTAGCGGGGAGCTGTTTTTT. The encoded protein is CASSRTSGELFF.

This clonotype showed up many times. CDR3 in DNA: TGTGCCAGCAGTGAAGCGAATCAGGGGGGCTATGGCTACACCTTC. It codes for CASSEANQGGYGYTF. The chain employs TRBV6-1 and TRBJ1-2, with TRBD1 matching 7 bases. V lost 0 bases and J lost 4; bases outside the gene matches: 5. CDR1 is MNHNS and CDR2 is SASEGT in the germline V gene. This CDR3 has 15 residues.

In its sample, this clonotype was seen many times. The chain employs TRBV2 and TRBJ1-2; D possibly corresponds to TRBD1 (6 bases). Per the germline V gene, CDR1 is SNHLY and CDR2 is FYNNEI. V shed 6 bases and J shed 0 bases, with 11 bases lying between them. This CDR3 has 14 amino acids. Here the CDR3 reads CASRADSTNYGYTF. CDR3 DNA: TGTGCCAGCAGGGCGGACAGCACTAACTATGGCTACACCTTC. The full variable domain, rest sourced from reference TRBV2 and TRBJ1-2, is EPEVTQTPSHQVTQMGQEVILRCVPISNHLYFYWYRQILGQKVEFLVSFYNNEISEKSEIFDDQFSVERPDGSNFTLKIRSTKLEDSAMYFCASRADSTNYGYTFGSGTRLTVV.

This clonotype was seen at least ten times. This rearrangement joins TRBV28 to TRBJ1-5; 8 bases agree with TRBD1. The CDR3 sequence is 12 residues long. In germline, CDR1 is MDHEN, CDR2 SYDVKM. With V trimmed by 6 bases and J by 7 bases, 2 bases remained unmatched. This chain's CDR3 is CASRDRDQPQHF. As DNA, the CDR3 is TGTGCCAGCAGGGACAGGGACCAGCCCCAGCATTTT. The entire variable domain, with the rest obtained from reference TRBV28 and TRBJ1-5, is as follows: DVKVTQSSRYLVKRTGEKVFLECVQDMDHENMFWYRQDPGLGLRLIYFSYDVKMKEKGDIPEGYSVSREKKERFSLILESASTNQTSMYLCASRDRDQPQHFGDGTRLSIL.

This clonotype was picked up many times. The CDR3: CATSDSQGSQPQHF. The CDR3 DNA is TGTGCCACCAGTGATTCCCAGGGCAGTCAGCCCCAGCATTTT. V and J are TRBV24-1 and TRBJ1-5, with TRBD1 as a possible D gene (5 bases). The CDR3 contains 14 residues. Per the germline V gene, CDR1 is KGHDR and CDR2 is SFDVKD. The V gene lost 2 bases and the J gene lost 6 bases, with 10 bases spanning the gap.

This clonotype was seen ten or more times. This chain links TRBV12-3 or TRBV12-4 with TRBJ2-7; perhaps TRBD2 as D (6 bases). V shed 5 bases and J shed 4 bases, with 12 bases lying between them. The CDR3 loop spans 13 amino acids. CDR3 amino acids: CASSPRDFYEQYF. CDR3 nucleotides: TGTGCCAGCAGTCCACGGGACTTTTACGAGCAGTACTTC.

The chain employs TRBV6-1 and TRBJ2-7; TRBD1 matches at 9 bases. The J segment lost 2 bases and the V segment lost 8 bases, leaving 7 bases of the junction unmatched. The germline V gene has CDR1 MNHNS and CDR2 SASEGT. CDR3 length: 14 residues. For the CDR3, the DNA is TGTGCCAGCGGACTAGGACAGGGGACCTACGAGCAGTACTTC. Translation: CASGLGQGTYEQYF.

This clonotype was seen many times. The gene calls are TRBV10-3 and TRBJ1-1; tentative D call: TRBD1 (5 bases). The CDR3 extends over 15 amino acids. V lost 0 bases and J 5 bases, leaving 13 bases between the germline ends. Per the germline V gene, CDR1 is ENHRY and CDR2 is SYGVKD. CDR3 sequence reads: CAISESGWEGTEAFF. The CDR3 DNA is TGTGCCATCAGTGAGTCAGGCTGGGAGGGGACTGAAGCTTTCTTT.

The rearrangement joins TRBV7-2 to TRBJ2-5; TRBD1 might be the D (6 bases). Trimming left V 1 base short and J 4 bases short, with 13 bases between. Germline V gives CDR1 SGHTA, CDR2 FQGNSA. The CDR3 runs 15 residues. CDR3 DNA sequence: TGTGCCAGCAGCTTAGTTCAGGGGATAAGAGAGACCCAGTACTTC. Its protein is CASSLVQGIRETQYF.

The chain links TRBV28 to TRBJ2-1; no clear D gene. Germline-derived CDR1 and CDR2 are MDHEN and SYDVKM. This CDR3 has 15 amino acids. The ends were cut back, 1 base at V and 0 bases at J, with 7 bases in the middle. CDR3 DNA sequence: TGTGCCAGCAGTTTATCCCCGGGCTCCTACAATGAGCAGTTCTTC. Protein: CASSLSPGSYNEQFF.

This chain uses TRBV11-2 with TRBJ2-5, with TRBD2 identical over 8 bases. Per germline, CDR1 SGHAT and CDR2 FQNNGV. The CDR3 is 13 residues long. Trimming removed 3 bases from V and 7 bases from J; junction bases left unmatched: 4. The DNA for the CDR3 is TGTGCCAGCAGCTTCGGGGGGGCTGGGACCCAGTACTTC. It encodes CASSFGGAGTQYF. Filled out from reference TRBV11-2 and TRBJ2-5, the complete variable domain reads EAGVAQSPRYKIIEKRQSVAFWCNPISGHATLYWYQQILGQGPKLLIQFQNNGVVDDSQLPKDRFSAERLKGVDSTLKIQPAKLEDSAVYLCASSFGGAGTQYFGPGTRLLVL.

This clonotype was seen at least ten times. This rearrangement joins TRBV20-1 to TRBJ2-7; 10 nucleotides match TRBD1. V shed 5 bases and J 7 bases; nucleotides not matched to a gene: 8. Looked up from germline, CDR1 is DFQATT and CDR2 is SNEGSKA (reference sequence). The CDR3 spans 13 residues. The CDR3 is CSASWTGGWEQYF. Written as DNA, the CDR3 is TGCAGTGCTTCTTGGACAGGGGGTTGGGAGCAGTACTTC.

V and J are TRBV11-1 and TRBJ2-5; TRBD2 agrees at 8 bases. CDR1 is SGHAT and CDR2 is FQDESV in the germline V gene (reference sequence). The CDR3 extends over 14 amino acids. The V segment lost 4 bases and the J segment 4 bases; nucleotides outside the gene matches: 5. The CDR3 region has the DNA TGTGCCAGCAGCTCCGGACTAGCAACAGAGACCCAGTACTTC. It specifies CASSSGLATETQYF. The full variable domain, in which reference TRBV11-1 and TRBJ2-5 provide the parts outside the CDR3, is EAEVAQSPRYKITEKSQAVAFWCDPISGHATLYWYRQILGQGPELLVQFQDESVVDDSQLPKDRFSAERLKGVDSTLKIQPAELGDSAMYLCASSSGLATETQYFGPGTRLLVL.

The CDR3 is CASSTGQGRSTGELFF. The CDR3 region has the DNA TGTGCCAGCAGCACAGGACAGGGCCGCTCCACCGGGGAGCTGTTTTTT. The rearrangement links TRBV12-3 or TRBV12-4 to TRBJ2-2, with TRBD1 matching 8 bases. Trimming at V came to 6 bases and at J to 4 bases, leaving 10 bases not matched to a gene. The CDR3 sequence is 16 residues long.

This clonotype was seen repeatedly, ten times or more. The gene calls are TRBV9 and TRBJ2-5, with D maybe TRBD1 (7 bases). Trimming pared 0 bases from V and 3 bases from J, leaving 15 bases between. Germline V CDR1 and CDR2: SGDLS, YYNGEE. The CDR3 contains 16 residues. CDR3 amino acids: CASSVAGIRGEETQYF. The DNA of the CDR3 is TGTGCCAGCAGCGTAGCCGGCATCAGGGGGGAAGAGACCCAGTACTTC.

This clonotype has only a few counts. This chain connects TRBV12-3 or TRBV12-4 to TRBJ2-2, with D possibly being TRBD2 (5 bases). The CDR3 spans 17 residues. V dropped 5 bases and J dropped 2 bases, with 18 bases sitting between them. The CDR3 DNA sequence: TGTGCCAGCAGTCCTCGGCGGGCAAAATTCAACACCGGGGAGCTGTTTTTT. This encodes CASSPRRAKFNTGELFF.

A few counts support this clonotype. The J gene is TRBJ1-5, the V gene TRBV3-1, with 7 bases aligning to TRBD1. The CDR3 has 16 amino acids. Trimming at V came to 4 bases and at J to 1 base, leaving 7 bases not matched to a gene. Germline V gene lookup returns CDR1 LGHDT and CDR2 YNNKEL (reference sequence). The CDR3 region has the DNA TGTGCCAGCAGCCGGGGGGAGGGGGCCAGCAATCAGCCCCAGCATTTT. It yields the protein CASSRGEGASNQPQHF.

This clonotype was counted ten times or more. The V gene is TRBV19, the J gene TRBJ2-7; perhaps TRBD1 as D (5 bases). The CDR3 is made up of 15 amino acids. The germline V and J ends were trimmed by 3 bases and 0 bases, with 12 bases remaining between them. The germline V gene has CDR1 LNHDA and CDR2 SQIVND (reference sequence). The CDR3 sequence is CASSIQGSSSYEQYF. The DNA of the CDR3 is TGTGCCAGTAGTATCCAGGGCTCTAGCTCCTACGAGCAGTACTTC.